This is a list of T cell receptor beta chains from one sample in a study of CD8+ T cells in alopecia areata. The method was immunoSEQ multiplex PCR; TCRdb's version includes in-frame clones alone and lacks a portion of them. The table records about 210,000 clones, 64% of them present only once. Sequenced here: CD4+ T cells sorted from blood, sampled at week 4, from a patient treated with tofacitinib. The source of these receptors is a human donor with alopecia areata. Each CDR3 is given without its conserved first and last residue. Only some rows state a clone size, as once, few, many or a class for expanded clones.

>TRBV4-2|-|TRBJ1-1
ASSPGHMNTEAF
>TRBV6-5|few|TRBJ1-4
AMTGDHEKLF
>TRBV27|-|TRBJ1-6
ASSLSPGVYYSPLH
>TRBV9|few|TRBJ2-2
ASSVGTSGNTGELF
>TRBV29-1|few|TRBJ1-4
SVGQGTNEKLF
>TRBV11-2|-|TRBJ2-7
ASSFASYEQY
>TRBV2|once|TRBJ1-2
ASSQGGNYGYT
>TRBV2|-|TRBJ2-5
ASSGQIYQETQY
>TRBV2|-|TRBJ1-6
ASSGGQGAVGSPLH
>TRBV29-1|-|TRBJ1-4
SVEDTRQNEKLF
>TRBV10-3|-|TRBJ2-1
AISETTGVTYNEQF
>TRBV30|-|TRBJ2-4
ASSGLDIQY
>TRBV9|-|TRBJ2-7
ASSVEPGTYEQY
>TRBV7-2|-|TRBJ2-1
ASSLRNNEQF
>TRBV27|-|TRBJ1-6
ASSTGRNNSPLH
>TRBV7-2|-|TRBJ1-2
ASNMDSLYGYT
>TRBV15|-|TRBJ1-6
ATSRDGTYNSPLH
>TRBV7-8|-|TRBJ2-5
ASSPGLLAGGTGETQY
>TRBV4-3|-|TRBJ2-2
ASSQVAGVTGELF
>TRBV4-1|-|TRBJ1-2
ASSQEEGYGYT
>TRBV19|-|TRBJ1-1
ASRQAGTANTEAF
>TRBV25-1|-|TRBJ1-2
ASSEPGGASYGYT
>TRBV7-6|-|TRBJ2-1
ASSPREHSSNEQF
>TRBV29-1|-|TRBJ2-1
SVAQLLYNEQF
>TRBV7-9|-|TRBJ2-7
ASSPRTGLLYEQY
>TRBV7-2|-|TRBJ2-7
ASSPQGNSYEQY
>TRBV4-1|-|TRBJ1-3
ASSQPTGGLKATIY
>TRBV4-2|-|TRBJ2-3
ASSNQAGGATDTQY